This entry lists 9 T cell receptor beta chains sequenced from one sample in a study of shared clonotypes between healthy human individuals. Some clones are missing from TCRdb's copy, which holds only in-frame ones; the method was immunoSEQ multiplex PCR. The sample has 2 million to 2.5 million clones; 90% to 95% are singletons. The sequenced material came from naive CD4+ T cells from PBMCs. Subset given: CD45RA+ positively selected. The receptors were gathered from a man between 18 and 35 years old in good health. Some clones in this sample may be carry-over from other donors' samples.

Concerning this clone itself: The sample holds other DNA sequences that translate to the same CDR3. The chain couples TRBV5-1 to TRBJ1-1, with D possibly matching TRBD1 (6 bases). Trimming took 0 bases from V and 6 from J, leaving 12 bases between them. Germline V CDR1 and CDR2: SGHRS, YFSETQ. The CDR3 sequence is 14 residues long. The CDR3 protein is CASSLEGGGPEAFF. CDR3 coding DNA: TGCGCCAGCAGCTTGGAGGGCGGGGGCCCTGAAGCTTTCTTT.

The chain employs TRBV6-6 and TRBJ1-4, with TRBD1 identical over 7 bases. This CDR3 has 15 residues. The germline CDR1 and CDR2 sequences are MNHNY and SVGAGI (reference sequence). With V trimmed by 2 bases and J by 8 bases, 8 bases remained unmatched. In DNA, the CDR3 is TGTGCCAGCAGTTACCTCGACAGGGAAGGAGAAAAACTGTTTTTT. Its protein product is CASSYLDREGEKLFF.

The chain employs TRBV28 and TRBJ2-6, with 10 bases aligning to TRBD1. V lost 7 bases, J lost 3 bases, and 15 bases stayed unmatched. Per the germline V gene, CDR1 is MDHEN and CDR2 is SYDVKM. This CDR3 spans 19 amino acids. The CDR3 loop reads CASTLGPGTGVYGANVLTF. As DNA, the CDR3 is TGTGCCAGCACTTTGGGCCCCGGGACAGGGGTTTATGGGGCCAACGTCCTGACTTTC.

The gene calls are TRBV5-1 and TRBJ2-7; TRBD1 might be the D (6 bases). V was trimmed by 5 bases and J by 1 base, leaving 10 bases between them. Germline lookup yields CDR1 SGHRS and CDR2 YFSETQ. This CDR3 contains 13 residues. The chain's CDR3 is CASSTGPSYEQYF. CDR3 nucleotides: TGCGCCAGCAGTACAGGGCCGTCCTACGAGCAGTACTTC.

The genes are TRBV5-6 and TRBJ2-4, with D tentatively TRBD2 (5 bases). Trimming removed 1 base from V and 1 base from J, with 9 bases in between. CDR1 is SGHDT, CDR2 YYEEEE, per germline. This CDR3 is 15 amino acids long. DNA for the CDR3: TGTGCCAGCAGCTTGTTGGGAGAGGCCAAAAACATTCAGTACTTC. Encoded protein: CASSLLGEAKNIQYF.

The chain uses TRBV27 and TRBJ2-1, with 11 bases aligning to TRBD2. The J segment lost 4 bases and the V segment lost 7 bases, leaving 12 bases of the junction unmatched. The CDR3 covers 17 residues. Germline V lookup: CDR1 MNHEY, CDR2 SMNVEV (reference sequence). CDR3 bases: TGTGCCAGCAAGAAGGCTAGCGGGAGGTTGTCTTACAATGAGCAGTTCTTC. It translates to CASKKASGRLSYNEQFF.

The rearrangement links TRBV5-1 to TRBJ1-6; 7 positions agree with TRBD1. Germline values: CDR1 SGHRS, CDR2 YFSETQ. The CDR3 totals 13 residues. V dropped 9 bases and J dropped 7; count of bases not matched to a gene: 7. The CDR3 sequence: CATRQGPNSPLHF. As DNA, the CDR3 is TGCGCCACCCGACAGGGCCCGAATTCACCCCTCCACTTT.

On this clone itself: Other DNA variants within this sample encode the same CDR3. The chain links TRBV28 to TRBJ1-2; no clear D. Germline lookup yields CDR1 MDHEN and CDR2 SYDVKM. The CDR3 loop spans 13 amino acids. V gave up 2 bases and J gave up 4 bases, with 8 bases separating them. This chain's CDR3 is CASSLRPIYGYTF. The CDR3 DNA reads TGTGCCAGCAGTTTACGGCCGATCTATGGCTACACCTTC.

This chain joins TRBV7-3 and TRBJ1-1, with 7 bases aligning to TRBD1. With 5 bases clipped from V and 2 bases from J, the junction kept 5 bases outside the gene matches. Looked up from germline, CDR1 is SGHTA and CDR2 is FQGTGA. This CDR3 has 14 amino acids. The CDR3 region has the DNA TGTGCCAGCAGCCGAGGGGGCGCAAACACTGAAGCTTTCTTT. Translating gives CASSRGGANTEAFF.